This is a list of T cell receptor beta chains from one sample in a study of T cell repertoires in aging, cancer and after chemotherapy. TCRdb analysed the multiplex PCR reads with MiXCR anew, one entry per CDR3 protein. Of roughly 18,000 distinct CDR3 sequences listed, approximately 40% are singletons. The sample comprised blood. The receptor set was obtained from a human donor with a solid tumor. The CDR3 runs from the conserved cysteine through the conserved F or W. D genes are given only for firm matches. Clone size appears in some rows only: once, few, many, or a class for an expanded clone.

v_call,d_call,clone_size,cdr3_aa
TRBV6-1,TRBD2,.,CATSTSGGLYEQYF
TRBV12-3/TRBV12-4,.,.,CASSLGGSSGANVLTF
TRBV10-3,.,few,CAIGKGGPQYF
TRBV18,TRBD1,few,CASSATGGGNQPQHF
TRBV6-6,.,.,CASWGQSETQYF
TRBV6-2/TRBV6-3,TRBD2,.,CASSYSRTGGRNTGELFF
TRBV19,.,few,CASSRDYNEQFF
TRBV29-1,.,.,CSVDVGLDEQYF
TRBV6-1,TRBD1,.,CAIRDRQQETQYF
TRBV30,.,few,CAWSVGSKETQYF
TRBV6-1,.,few,CASSSGGGLSGNTIYF
TRBV5-1,.,.,CASRPVAGGIRETQYF
TRBV11-1,TRBD2,medium-sized,CASRGLGSYNEQFF
TRBV13,.,.,CASSLGLQGAEAFF
TRBV7-6,.,.,CASSLGGASGYTF
TRBV29-1,.,medium-sized,CSVRRGANEQFF
TRBV6-1,.,few,CASSERPTSGANVLTF
TRBV19,TRBD1,medium-sized,CASRQGASEQFF
TRBV5-4,TRBD2,.,CASSLRTSGEYSYEQYF
TRBV18,TRBD1,.,CASSPGPGQGAYEQYF
TRBV5-1,TRBD2,few,CASSGLGRGSGELFF
TRBV6-5,TRBD2,medium-sized,CASRGTSGRNEQFF
TRBV10-3,.,few,CAISEGQNYGYTF
TRBV15,.,.,CATSREVGNNVAGYTF
TRBV12-3/TRBV12-4,.,.,CASRTDPAYEQYF
TRBV10-3,TRBD1,few,CAIRRETGGGGEQYF
TRBV7-9,.,.,CASSLGGGINQPQHF
TRBV20-1,TRBD2,.,CSARKGLAIRTGELFF
TRBV7-2,.,once,CASSLWENTEAFF